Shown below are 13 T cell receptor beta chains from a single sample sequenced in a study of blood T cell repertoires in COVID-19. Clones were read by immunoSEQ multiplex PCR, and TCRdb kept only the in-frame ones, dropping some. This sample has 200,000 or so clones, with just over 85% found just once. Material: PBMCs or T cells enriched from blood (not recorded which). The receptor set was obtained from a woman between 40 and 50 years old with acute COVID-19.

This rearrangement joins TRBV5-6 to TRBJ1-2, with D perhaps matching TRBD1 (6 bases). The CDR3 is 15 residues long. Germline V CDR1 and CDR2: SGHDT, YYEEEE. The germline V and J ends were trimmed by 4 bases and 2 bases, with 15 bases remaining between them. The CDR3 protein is CASSASFDRNYGYTF. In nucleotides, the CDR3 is TGTGCCAGCAGCGCCTCCTTTGACAGGAACTATGGCTACACCTTC.

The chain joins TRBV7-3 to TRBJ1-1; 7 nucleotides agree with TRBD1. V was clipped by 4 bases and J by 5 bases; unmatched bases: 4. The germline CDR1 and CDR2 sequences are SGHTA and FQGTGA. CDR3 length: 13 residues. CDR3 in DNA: TGTGCCAGCAGCTCCGACAGGGTTACTGAAGCTTTCTTT. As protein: CASSSDRVTEAFF.

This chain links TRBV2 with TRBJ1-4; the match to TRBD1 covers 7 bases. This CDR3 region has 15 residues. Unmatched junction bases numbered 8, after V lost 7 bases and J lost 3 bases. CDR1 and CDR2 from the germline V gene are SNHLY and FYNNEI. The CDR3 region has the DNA TGTGCCAGCAAACCCCTGGGGACAGCTAATGAAAAACTGTTTTTT. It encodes CASKPLGTANEKLFF.

The DNA for the CDR3 is TGTGCCAGTAGTACGACTCTCCACCGGGACAGGGGGCAAGCGAACACTGAAGCTTTCTTT. This encodes CASSTTLHRDRGQANTEAFF. J is TRBJ1-1 and V is TRBV19, with 12 bases that match TRBD1. Unmatched junction bases numbered 16, after V lost 4 bases and J lost 1 base. CDR3 length: 20 amino acids. Germline CDR1 LNHDA, CDR2 SQIVND (reference sequence).

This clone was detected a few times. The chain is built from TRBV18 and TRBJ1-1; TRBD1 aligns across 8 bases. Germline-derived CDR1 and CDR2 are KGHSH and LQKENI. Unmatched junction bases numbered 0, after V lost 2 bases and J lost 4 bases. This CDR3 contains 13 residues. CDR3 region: CASSPGQGTEAFF. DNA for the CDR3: TGTGCCAGCTCACCAGGACAGGGCACTGAAGCTTTCTTT. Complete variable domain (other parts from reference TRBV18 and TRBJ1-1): NAGVMQNPRHLVRRRGQEARLRCSPMKGHSHVYWYRQLPEEGLKFMVYLQKENIIDESGMPKERFSAEFPKEGPSILRIQQVVRGDSAAYFCASSPGQGTEAFFGQGTRLTVV.

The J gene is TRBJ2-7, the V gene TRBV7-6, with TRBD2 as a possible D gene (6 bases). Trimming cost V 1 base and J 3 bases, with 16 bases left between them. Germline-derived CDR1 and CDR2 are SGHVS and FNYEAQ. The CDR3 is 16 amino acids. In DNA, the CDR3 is TGTGCCAGCAGCTTAGAGCAAGGTGGAGGGTACTACGAGCAGTACTTC. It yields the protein CASSLEQGGGYYEQYF. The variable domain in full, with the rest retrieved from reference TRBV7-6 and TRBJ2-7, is GAGVSQSPRYKVTKRGQDVALRCDPISGHVSLYWYRQALGQGPEFLTYFNYEAQQDKSGLPNDRFSAERPEGSISTLTIQRTEQRDSAMYRCASSLEQGGGYYEQYFGPGTRLTVT.

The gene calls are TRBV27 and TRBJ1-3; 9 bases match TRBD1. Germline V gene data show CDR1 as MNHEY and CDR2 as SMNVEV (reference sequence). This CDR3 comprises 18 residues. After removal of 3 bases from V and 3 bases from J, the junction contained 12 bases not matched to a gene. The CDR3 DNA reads TGTGCCAGCAGTTTGCGCCTCCCGGGACAGGGTAATGGAAACACCATATATTTT. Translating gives CASSLRLPGQGNGNTIYF.

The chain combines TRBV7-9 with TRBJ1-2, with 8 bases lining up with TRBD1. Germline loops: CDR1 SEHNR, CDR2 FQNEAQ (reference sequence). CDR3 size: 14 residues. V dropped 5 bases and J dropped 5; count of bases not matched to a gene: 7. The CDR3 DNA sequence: TGTGCCAGCAGCCCCGACAGGGGAGGATATGGCTACACCTTC. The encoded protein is CASSPDRGGYGYTF.

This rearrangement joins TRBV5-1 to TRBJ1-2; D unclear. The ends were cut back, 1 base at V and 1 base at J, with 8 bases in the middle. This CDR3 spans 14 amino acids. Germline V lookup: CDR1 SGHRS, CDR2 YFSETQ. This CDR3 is CASSLSTVNYGYTF. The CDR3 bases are TGCGCCAGCAGCTTGTCTACAGTTAACTATGGCTACACCTTC.

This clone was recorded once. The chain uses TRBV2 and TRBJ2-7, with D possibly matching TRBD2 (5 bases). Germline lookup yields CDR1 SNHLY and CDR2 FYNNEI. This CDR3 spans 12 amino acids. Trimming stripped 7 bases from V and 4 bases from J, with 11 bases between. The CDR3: CASTGSAYEQYF. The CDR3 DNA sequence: TGTGCCAGCACGGGGTCGGCGTACGAGCAGTACTTC. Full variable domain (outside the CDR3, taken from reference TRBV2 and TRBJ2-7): EPEVTQTPSHQVTQMGQEVILRCVPISNHLYFYWYRQILGQKVEFLVSFYNNEISEKSEIFDDQFSVERPDGSNFTLKIRSTKLEDSAMYFCASTGSAYEQYFGPGTRLTVT.

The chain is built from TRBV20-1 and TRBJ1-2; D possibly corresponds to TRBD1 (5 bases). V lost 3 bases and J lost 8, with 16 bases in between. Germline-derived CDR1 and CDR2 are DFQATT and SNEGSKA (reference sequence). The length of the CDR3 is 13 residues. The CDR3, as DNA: TGCAGTGCTAGTCGTATAGGGGATTACGGCTACACCTTC. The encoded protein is CSASRIGDYGYTF.

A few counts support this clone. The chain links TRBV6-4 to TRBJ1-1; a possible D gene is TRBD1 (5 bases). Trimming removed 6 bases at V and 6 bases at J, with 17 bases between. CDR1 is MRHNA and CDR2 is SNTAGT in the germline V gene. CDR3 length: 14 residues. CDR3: CASRTSEDTSEAFF. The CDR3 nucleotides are TGTGCCAGCAGAACATCCGAGGACACCTCTGAAGCTTTCTTT.

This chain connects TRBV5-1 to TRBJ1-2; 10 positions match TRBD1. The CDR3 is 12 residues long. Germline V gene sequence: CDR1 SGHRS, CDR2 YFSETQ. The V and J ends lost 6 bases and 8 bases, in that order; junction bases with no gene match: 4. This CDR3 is CASTGTGEGYTF. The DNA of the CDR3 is TGCGCCAGCACTGGGACAGGGGAAGGCTACACCTTC.